Each of the 26 T cell receptor beta chains below was sequenced from the same sample in a study of T-cell reconstitution after alpha-beta-depleted transplantation in children listed by TCRdb under 2016. This specimen's treatment or condition label, interpreted: allogeneic hematopoietic cell transplantation with graft depleted of TCRalphabeta T cells and CD19 B cells. The method behind the library was PCR. The listed sequencing device is Illumina HiSeq 2500. To normalize quantification of the TCRbeta repertoire, the TCR libraries were built with molecular barcoding that relied on unique molecular identifiers. TCRdb's own reprocessing of the public reads used fastp at Q25 and MiXCR and kept productive beta chains. All rows with the same CDR3 protein become a single entry with the most common DNA and genes. This sample comprises approximately 220,000 distinct CDR3 sequences, roughly 18% of them detected only once. The top ten hold around 45% of the sample.

The sample consisted of PBMCs, mostly from graft donor cells, taken 360 days after TCRalphabeta/CD19-depleted stem cell transplant. The receptors shown here come from a male patient between 2 and 10 years old who had a stem cell transplant for acute lymphoblastic leukemia, so the T cells may come from the graft donor.

There are a few counts of this clonotype. This CDR3 is CASSLIGVIFVDEQFF. As DNA, the CDR3 is TGTGCCAGCAGCTTGATCGGGGTTATCTTTGTGGATGAGCAGTTCTTC. The chain links TRBV5-6 to TRBJ2-1; D is possibly TRBD2 (5 bases). V dropped 1 base and J dropped 8 bases, with 19 bases sitting between them. The CDR3 is 16 residues long. Germline assignment: CDR1 SGHDT and CDR2 YYEEEE.

In this sample, this clonotype turned up a few times. This rearrangement joins TRBV2 to TRBJ2-6; D not resolved. Deletions cut 10 bases from V and 0 bases from J, with 7 bases between. Per the germline V gene, CDR1 is SNHLY and CDR2 is FYNNEI. The CDR3 is 13 amino acids. The CDR3 DNA is TGTGCCACCGCCGGCTCTGGGGCCAACGTCCTGACTTTC. This encodes CATAGSGANVLTF. Based on the CDR3 plus reference TRBV2 and TRBJ2-6, the full variable domain is EPEVTQTPSHQVTQMGQEVILRCVPISNHLYFYWYRQILGQKVEFLVSFYNNEISEKSEIFDDQFSVERPDGSNFTLKIRSTKLEDSAMYFCATAGSGANVLTFGAGSRLTVL.

This clonotype was detected only a few times. The V gene is TRBV12-3 or TRBV12-4, the J gene TRBJ1-5; 7 nucleotides agree with TRBD1. The CDR3 runs 18 residues. After removal of 7 bases from V and 6 bases from J, the junction contained 21 bases not matched to a gene. The CDR3 spells CASTTDRVLPARTQPQHF. The CDR3 bases are TGTGCCAGCACCACAGACAGGGTGTTACCAGCACGCACTCAGCCCCAGCATTTT.

This clonotype came up a few times. The chain recombines TRBV27 with TRBJ2-7; TRBD1 might be the D (5 bases). Germline V gene data show CDR1 as MNHEY and CDR2 as SMNVEV (reference sequence). The V gene lost 6 bases and the J gene lost 0 bases, with 12 bases spanning the gap. This CDR3 has 14 amino acids. The CDR3 nucleotides read TGTGCCAGCAGACAATACAGGTACTCCTACGAGCAGTACTTC. This gives the protein CASRQYRYSYEQYF.

This clonotype turned up a few times. The chain recombines TRBV5-4 with TRBJ2-1; no firm D call. The CDR3 consists of 13 residues. V lost 3 bases, J lost 6 bases, and 10 bases lay in between. The germline gives CDR1 SGHNT, CDR2 YYREEE (reference sequence). CDR3 coding DNA: TGTGCCAGCAGCTCCTCGGCGCTCAATGAGCAGTTCTTC. Encoded protein: CASSSSALNEQFF.

V gene TRBV6-5 combines with J gene TRBJ2-5, with 8 bases lining up with TRBD2. The CDR3 is 17 amino acids. V lost 1 base and J lost 5; bases outside the gene matches: 12. Germline lookup yields CDR1 MNHEY and CDR2 SVGAGI. As DNA, the CDR3 is TGTGCCAGCAGTTACTACGGCCTTCGGGGGGGAGGGGAGACCCAGTACTTC. It specifies CASSYYGLRGGGETQYF.

This clonotype came up a few times. This chain uses TRBV5-4 with TRBJ2-5; D may be TRBD2 (5 bases). Germline lookup yields CDR1 SGHNT and CDR2 YYREEE (reference sequence). The CDR3 is made up of 16 amino acids. The V gene lost 4 bases and the J gene lost 9 bases, with 25 bases spanning the gap. CDR3 DNA: TGTGCCAGCAGCGGAGCCAGGACTTCGGATCCAATGGCCCAGTACTTC. Translated, it gives CASSGARTSDPMAQYF.

The CDR3 region is CASSPPGGGFYEQYF. CDR3 in DNA: TGTGCCAGCAGCCCCCCTGGCGGGGGGTTCTACGAGCAGTACTTC. The chain joins TRBV7-9 to TRBJ2-7, with 8 positions matching TRBD2. V was clipped by 5 bases and J by 3 bases; unmatched bases: 9. This CDR3 comprises 15 residues. Germline V gene sequence: CDR1 SEHNR, CDR2 FQNEAQ (reference sequence).

This clonotype was observed a handful of times. V gene TRBV11-3 combines with J gene TRBJ2-2; 7 bases are a match to TRBD2. From germline, CDR1 is SGHNT and CDR2 YENEEA. With 4 bases clipped from V and 5 bases from J, the junction kept 10 bases outside the gene matches. The CDR3 is 16 amino acids. CDR3 protein: CASSYVSGGGTGELFF. CDR3 sequence (DNA): TGTGCCAGCAGCTACGTTTCTGGGGGGGGGACCGGGGAGCTGTTTTTT.

This clonotype was counted a few times. J is TRBJ2-2 and V is TRBV12-3 or TRBV12-4; perhaps TRBD1 as D (5 bases). V lost 8 bases, J lost 1 base, and 14 bases lay in between. The CDR3 spans 15 residues. CDR3 residues: CASHSRALNTGELFF. CDR3 nucleotides: TGTGCCAGCCATTCCAGGGCGCTGAACACCGGGGAGCTGTTTTTT.

This clonotype was found a few times. This chain uses TRBV7-9 with TRBJ1-1; D is unclear. The germline V and J ends were trimmed by 5 bases and 8 bases, with 9 bases remaining between them. The CDR3 is 11 residues long. CDR1 and CDR2 from the germline V gene are SEHNR and FQNEAQ (reference sequence). This CDR3 reads CASSRSNEAFF. The CDR3 bases are TGTGCCAGCAGCCGGAGTAACGAAGCTTTCTTT.

This clonotype occurred a few times. The CDR3 loop reads CATSDRGEGYTF. In DNA, the CDR3 is TGTGCCACCTCGGACAGGGGGGAAGGCTACACCTTC. This chain links TRBV9 with TRBJ1-2; 10 bases match TRBD1. V gave up 9 bases and J gave up 8 bases; unmatched junction bases: 7. Looked up from germline, CDR1 is SGDLS and CDR2 is YYNGEE. CDR3 size: 12 residues.

This clonotype was found a few times. The J gene is TRBJ2-3, the V gene TRBV2; D gene unclear. Germline CDR1 reads SNHLY; CDR2 reads FYNNEI. Trimming pared 3 bases from V and 0 bases from J, leaving 7 bases between. The CDR3 spans 14 residues. The CDR3 bases are TGTGCCAGCAGTGAGGAGTTTAGCACAGATACGCAGTATTTT. This encodes CASSEEFSTDTQYF.

This sequence joins TRBV5-1 and TRBJ2-7, with D possibly being TRBD1 (6 bases). With 7 bases removed from V and 5 bases from J, the gap between germline ends came to 10 bases. Germline CDR1 SGHRS, CDR2 YFSETQ. This CDR3 is 11 amino acids long. The CDR3 protein is CASQGSDEQYF. The CDR3 nucleotides are TGCGCCAGCCAGGGGAGCGACGAGCAGTACTTC. Based on the CDR3 plus reference TRBV5-1 and TRBJ2-7, the full variable domain is KAGVTQTPRYLIKTRGQQVTLSCSPISGHRSVSWYQQTPGQGLQFLFEYFSETQRNKGNFPGRFSGRQFSNSRSEMNVSTLELGDSALYLCASQGSDEQYFGPGTRLTVT.

This clonotype was seen only a few times. The J gene is TRBJ2-7, the V gene TRBV10-3; TRBD2 aligns across 14 bases. CDR3 length: 16 amino acids. Germline V gene sequence: CDR1 ENHRY, CDR2 SYGVKD. The V gene end was trimmed by 6 bases and the J gene end by 6 bases; junction bases not matched to a gene: 10. This CDR3 is CAIRTSGGANRLEQYF. The CDR3, as DNA: TGTGCCATCAGGACTAGCGGGGGGGCCAATCGCCTCGAGCAGTACTTC.

This chain uses TRBV12-3 or TRBV12-4 with TRBJ1-1; the match to TRBD1 covers 7 bases. The CDR3 has 15 amino acids. The V gene end was trimmed by 5 bases and the J gene end by 1 base; junction bases not matched to a gene: 7. CDR3: CASSVNRGPNTEAFF. CDR3 in DNA: TGTGCCAGCAGTGTAAACAGGGGACCGAACACTGAAGCTTTCTTT.

This clonotype was picked up a small number of times. This chain uses TRBV20-1 with TRBJ1-1; TRBD1 might be the D (6 bases). Germline CDR1 DFQATT, CDR2 SNEGSKA (reference sequence). The CDR3 runs to 13 residues. V dropped 6 bases and J dropped 5 bases, with 16 bases sitting between them. CDR3 DNA: TGCAGTGCGTACAGGGAGGGTGAAACTGAAGCTTTCTTT. Amino acid sequence: CSAYREGETEAFF.

This chain uses TRBV5-1 with TRBJ2-3, with no clear D. Germline V lookup: CDR1 SGHRS, CDR2 YFSETQ. The CDR3 runs to 16 residues. V was clipped by 0 bases and J by 0 bases, with 11 bases between them. For the CDR3, the DNA is TGCGCCAGCAGCTTGGAATCTGGGCTGAGCACAGATACGCAGTATTTT. This codes for CASSLESGLSTDTQYF.

This chain connects TRBV12-3 or TRBV12-4 to TRBJ2-1, with D perhaps matching TRBD1 (5 bases). V lost 4 bases, J lost 8 bases, and 21 bases lay in between. The length of the CDR3 is 16 residues. CDR3 amino acids: CASSYGPVGVNDEQFF. The CDR3 DNA is TGTGCCAGCAGTTACGGACCCGTAGGGGTGAACGATGAGCAGTTCTTC.

The sample holds a few counts of this clonotype. The V and J genes are TRBV12-3 or TRBV12-4 and TRBJ1-2; the D is unclear. V lost 3 bases to trimming and J lost 6 bases, with 8 bases between them. There are 12 residues in the CDR3. The CDR3 DNA is TGTGCCAGCAGTTTCTCGGAGGATGGCTACACCTTC. Encoded protein: CASSFSEDGYTF.

This clonotype was recorded at least ten times. V is TRBV12-3 or TRBV12-4 and J is TRBJ2-5, with D perhaps matching TRBD1 (6 bases). Trimming took 6 bases from V and 5 from J, leaving 16 bases between them. This CDR3 is built from 14 residues. The CDR3 DNA reads TGTGCCAGCAGCTACACAGGGAGTGGTGAGACCCAGTACTTC. Amino acids: CASSYTGSGETQYF.

This clonotype has just a few counts. The chain couples TRBV9 to TRBJ2-7; D is possibly TRBD2 (6 bases). There are 14 residues in the CDR3. The germline V gene has CDR1 SGDLS and CDR2 YYNGEE. The V end was cut by 0 bases, the J end by 5 bases, with 12 bases between. DNA of the CDR3: TGTGCCAGCAGCGTAGGGGACTCGCCCCACGAGCAGTACTTC. Protein sequence: CASSVGDSPHEQYF.

A few counts support this clonotype. This chain uses TRBV12-3 or TRBV12-4 with TRBJ2-3; D ambiguous. The length of the CDR3 is 11 residues. V was pared by 6 bases and J by 10 bases, with 11 bases between. The CDR3 DNA follows: TGTGCCAGCAGCCCCTCGGTTTCGCAGTATTTT. This encodes CASSPSVSQYF.

This clonotype was observed a handful of times. This chain uses TRBV6-2 or TRBV6-3 with TRBJ2-7; D is unclear. V dropped 3 bases and J dropped 0 bases, with 6 bases sitting between them. The CDR3 totals 13 residues. Germline V gene data show CDR1 as MNHEY and CDR2 as SVGEGT. The CDR3 region has the DNA TGTGCCAGCAGTTATATCGGCTCCTACGAGCAGTACTTC. This sequence encodes CASSYIGSYEQYF.

Many counts were recorded for this clonotype. The rearrangement links TRBV10-3 to TRBJ2-3, with 8 bases that match TRBD2. After removal of 0 bases from V and 6 bases from J, the junction contained 5 bases not matched to a gene. The CDR3 length is 15 residues. Germline CDR1 reads ENHRY; CDR2 reads SYGVKD. The CDR3 spells CAISESSLAGDTQYF. The CDR3 nucleotides read TGTGCCATCAGTGAGTCAAGTCTAGCGGGTGATACGCAGTATTTT.

This clonotype has a handful of counts. The chain has TRBV28 and TRBJ1-5; 8 bases are a match to TRBD1. CDR3 length: 13 amino acids. The V gene's germline CDR1 is MDHEN and CDR2 SYDVKM. After removal of 6 bases from V and 5 bases from J, the junction contained 3 bases not matched to a gene. In DNA, the CDR3 is TGTGCCAGCAGGGACAGGGTGGATCAGCCCCAGCATTTT. Its protein product is CASRDRVDQPQHF.